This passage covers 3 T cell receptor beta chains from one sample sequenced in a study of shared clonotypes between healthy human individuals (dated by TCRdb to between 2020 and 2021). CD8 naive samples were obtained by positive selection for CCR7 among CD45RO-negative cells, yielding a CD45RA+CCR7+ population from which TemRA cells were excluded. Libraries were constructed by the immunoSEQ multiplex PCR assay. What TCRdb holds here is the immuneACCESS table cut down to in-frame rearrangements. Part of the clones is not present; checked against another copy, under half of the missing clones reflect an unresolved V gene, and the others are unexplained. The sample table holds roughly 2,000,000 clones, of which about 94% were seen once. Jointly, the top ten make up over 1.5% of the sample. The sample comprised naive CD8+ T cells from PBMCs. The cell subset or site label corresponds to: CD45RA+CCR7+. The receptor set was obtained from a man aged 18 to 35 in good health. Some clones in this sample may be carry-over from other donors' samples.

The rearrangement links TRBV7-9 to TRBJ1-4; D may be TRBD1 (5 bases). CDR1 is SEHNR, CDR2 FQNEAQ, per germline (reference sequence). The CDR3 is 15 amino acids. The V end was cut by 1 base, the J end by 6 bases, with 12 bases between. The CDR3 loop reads CASSLGAGMHEKLFF. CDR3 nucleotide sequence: TGTGCCAGCAGCTTAGGGGCAGGGATGCATGAAAAACTGTTTTTT. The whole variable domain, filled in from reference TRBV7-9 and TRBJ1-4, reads DTGVSQNPRHKITKRGQNVTFRCDPISEHNRLYWYRQTLGQGPEFLTYFQNEAQLEKSRLLSDRFSAERPKGSFSTLEIQRTEQGDSAMYLCASSLGAGMHEKLFFGSGTQLSVL.

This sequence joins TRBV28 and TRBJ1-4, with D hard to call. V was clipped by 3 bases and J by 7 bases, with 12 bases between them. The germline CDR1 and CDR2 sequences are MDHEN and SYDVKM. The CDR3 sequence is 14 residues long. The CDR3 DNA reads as TGTGCCAGCAGTTTGGATCCCCGGAGTGAAAAACTGTTTTTT. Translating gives CASSLDPRSEKLFF.

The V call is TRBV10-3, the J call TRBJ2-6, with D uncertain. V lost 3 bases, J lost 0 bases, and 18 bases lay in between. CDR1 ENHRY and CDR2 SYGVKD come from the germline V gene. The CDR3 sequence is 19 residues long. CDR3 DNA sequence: TGTGCCATCAGTGAAGTTGTCCAACGAGCCAGCTCTGGGGCCAACGTCCTGACTTTC. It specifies CAISEVVQRASSGANVLTF.